Detailed here is one T cell receptor (beta chain). Other DNA sequences of this sample code for an identical CDR3. This entry belongs to a study of shared clonotypes between healthy human individuals. V gave up 4 bases and J gave up 7 bases, with 9 bases separating them. The CDR3 spans 12 residues. Germline lookup yields CDR1 SGHDT and CDR2 YYEEEE. Evenly divided among several immunoSEQ plates was the genomic DNA of each subset. Generated by immunoSEQ multiplex PCR, the TCRdb table keeps only in-frame clones and is missing some. The table lists 700,000 to 950,000 clones, 90% to 97% of them singletons. It was CD45RO-negative cells, positively selected for CCR7, that made up naive CD8 cells, with terminally differentiated effector memory CD45RA+ cells excluded.

This sequence originates from a man between 25 and 39 years old in good health. Sequencing used naive CD8+ T cells sorted from blood. The V gene is TRBV5-6, the J gene TRBJ2-1; D is tentatively TRBD1 or TRBD2 (5 bases each). The CDR3 is CASSPGRNEQFF. The CDR3 DNA is TGTGCCAGCAGCCCAGGGAGAAATGAGCAGTTCTTC.